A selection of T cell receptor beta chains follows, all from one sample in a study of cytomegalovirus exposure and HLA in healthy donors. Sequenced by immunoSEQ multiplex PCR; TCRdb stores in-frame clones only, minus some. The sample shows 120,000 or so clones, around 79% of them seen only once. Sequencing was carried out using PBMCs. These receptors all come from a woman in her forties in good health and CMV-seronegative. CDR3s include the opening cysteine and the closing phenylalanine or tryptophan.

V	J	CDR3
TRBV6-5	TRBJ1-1	CASSSGTFENTEAFF
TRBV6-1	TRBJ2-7	CASSPNPTGEQYF
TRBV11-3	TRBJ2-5	CASSPTGSQETQYF
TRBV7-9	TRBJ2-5	CASSSWTSQETQYF
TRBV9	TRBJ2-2	CASRATSGRVSGELFF
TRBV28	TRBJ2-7	CASSLTLLAQQYF
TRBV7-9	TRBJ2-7	CASSLAGTYEQYF
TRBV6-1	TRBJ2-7	CASSVAGTGGTKNLYEQYF
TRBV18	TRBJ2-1	CASSPPQGILNEQFF
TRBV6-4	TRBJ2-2	CASSDSGQGPGELFF
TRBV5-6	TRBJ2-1	CASSLVNNEQFF
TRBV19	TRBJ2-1	CASSIFSLAGDNEQFF
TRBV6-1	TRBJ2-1	CAGQTGPSSYNEQFF
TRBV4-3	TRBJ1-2	CASSQGVPRDYGYTF
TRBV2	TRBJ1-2	CASSDYRRSYGYTF
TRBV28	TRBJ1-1	CASRNTENTEAFF